The present entry profiles one TCR beta chain with its context. The data belong to a study of cytomegalovirus exposure and HLA in healthy donors. Vbeta (60) and Jbeta (13) primers were used in the PCR. Method: immunoSEQ multiplex PCR; TCRdb's copy keeps in-frame clones and lacks some. The sample lists under 200,000 clones; 71% were seen once. This sequence originates from a woman aged 25 to 45 in good health and CMV-seronegative. The sequencing input was PBMCs.

CDR3 residues: CASSVAWDSRYNEQFF. CDR3 coding DNA: TGCGCCAGCAGCGTAGCTTGGGACAGTCGGTACAATGAGCAGTTCTTC. This chain links TRBV5-1 with TRBJ2-1; 7 bases map to TRBD1. The CDR3 runs to 16 residues. The ends lost 4 bases at V and 4 bases at J; junction bases unmatched: 11. The germline CDR1 and CDR2 sequences are SGHRS and YFSETQ.